The 23 T cell receptor beta chains given below trace back to one sample, sequenced in a study of cytomegalovirus exposure and HLA in healthy donors. 13 Jbeta primers and 60 Vbeta primers were used for the PCR. TCRdb's copy holds only in-frame clones and misses some; the assay was immunoSEQ multiplex PCR. The table shows approximately 150,000 clones, with 76% occurring only once. Input material: PBMCs. These receptors all come from a male donor in good health and CMV-seronegative.

As to this clone: An end of the junction does not agree with germline; a read error may underlie this. The chain uses TRBV7-9 and TRBJ2-7; D remains unclear. Germline V gene sequence: CDR1 SEHNR, CDR2 FQNEAQ (reference sequence). The CDR3 extends over 15 amino acids. The chain's CDR3 is CASSLGGSQSCEQYF. The CDR3 coding sequence is TGTGCCAGCAGCTTAGGTGGCAGTCAGTCCTGCGAGCAGTACTTC.

The chain recombines TRBV11-2 with TRBJ1-5; 8 nucleotides match TRBD1. Looked up from germline, CDR1 is SGHAT and CDR2 is FQNNGV. This CDR3 has 15 amino acids. V lost 5 bases and J lost 2; bases outside the gene matches: 5. The DNA for the CDR3 is TGTGCCAGCAGCATTGACAGGGGAGGCAATCAGCCCCAGCATTTT. Protein: CASSIDRGGNQPQHF. Full variable domain (missing parts from reference TRBV11-2 and TRBJ1-5): EAGVAQSPRYKIIEKRQSVAFWCNPISGHATLYWYQQILGQGPKLLIQFQNNGVVDDSQLPKDRFSAERLKGVDSTLKIQPAKLEDSAVYLCASSIDRGGNQPQHFGDGTRLSIL.

The chain couples TRBV4-3 to TRBJ2-2; maybe TRBD1 (8 bases). Germline V gene lookup returns CDR1 LGHNA and CDR2 YSLEER. This CDR3 comprises 16 residues. With 0 bases removed from V and 6 bases from J, the gap between germline ends came to 14 bases. CDR3 sequence: CASSQDHRGGSGELFF. CDR3 sequence (DNA): TGCGCCAGCAGCCAAGATCACAGGGGGGGATCCGGGGAGCTGTTTTTT.

The chain is built from TRBV7-3 and TRBJ2-5; TRBD2 is a possible D gene (6 bases). The V gene lost 5 bases and the J gene lost 5 bases, with 12 bases spanning the gap. Germline-derived CDR1 and CDR2 are SGHTA and FQGTGA. The CDR3 spans 13 residues. CDR3 amino acids: CASSLNSGETQYF. The CDR3 DNA reads as TGTGCCAGCAGCCTCAACAGCGGGGAGACCCAGTACTTC.

This sequence joins TRBV28 and TRBJ1-2; possibly TRBD1 for D (5 bases). The germline V gene encodes CDR1 MDHEN and CDR2 SYDVKM. CDR3 length: 13 amino acids. Between the trimmed V and J ends, which lost 2 bases and 2 bases, there was a span of 6 bases. CDR3 coding DNA: TGTGCCAGCAGTTTAGGGGGGAACTATGGCTACACCTTC. Its translation: CASSLGGNYGYTF.

CDR3 sequence (DNA): TGTGCCAGTAGTATAGGGTACGGAGAGAATCAGCCCCAGCATTTT. Translated, it gives CASSIGYGENQPQHF. The V gene is TRBV19, the J gene TRBJ1-5; D remains unclear. Trimming removed 1 base from V and 4 bases from J, with 11 bases in between. The CDR3 is 15 amino acids. Germline V gene sequence: CDR1 LNHDA, CDR2 SQIVND (reference sequence).

This clone was seen a handful of times. The chain joins TRBV9 to TRBJ2-5; possibly TRBD2 for D (7 bases). The ends were cut back, 6 bases at V and 5 bases at J, with 11 bases in the middle. The CDR3 contains 12 residues. Germline V gene lookup returns CDR1 SGDLS and CDR2 YYNGEE. The CDR3 protein is CASKGGGETQYF. CDR3 in DNA: TGTGCCAGCAAGGGGGGGGGTGAGACCCAGTACTTC.

This chain uses TRBV30 with TRBJ1-5; D not resolved. Germline CDR1 and CDR2: GTSNPN and SVGIG (reference sequence). The CDR3 sequence is 13 residues long. Trimming removed 3 bases from V and 0 bases from J, with 6 bases in between. The CDR3 DNA reads as TGTGCCTGGAGCGCGGATAGCAATCAGCCCCAGCATTTT. It codes for CAWSADSNQPQHF.

The chain joins TRBV4-1 to TRBJ1-4, with D unclear. CDR1 is MGHRA and CDR2 is YSYEKL in the germline V gene. V dropped 1 base and J dropped 1 base, with 7 bases sitting between them. This CDR3 contains 15 residues. This CDR3 is CASSQVAGTNEKLFF. Here the CDR3 DNA reads TGCGCCAGCAGCCAAGTGGCAGGAACTAATGAAAAACTGTTTTTT.

The sample holds one count of this clone. The chain carries TRBV19 and TRBJ2-7; 14 positions agree with TRBD2. This CDR3 is built from 16 residues. J gave up 3 bases and V 4 bases, and 5 bases lay outside the gene matches. Germline assignment: CDR1 LNHDA and CDR2 SQIVND (reference sequence). DNA for the CDR3: TGTGCCAGTAGTACCTGGACTAGCGGGAGGCTCTACGAGCAGTACTTC. Translated: CASSTWTSGRLYEQYF.

The genes are TRBV7-9 and TRBJ1-4, with 7 bases fitting TRBD1. J gave up 7 bases and V 6 bases, and 8 bases lay outside the gene matches. Germline CDR1 is SEHNR and CDR2 is FQNEAQ (reference sequence). The CDR3 extends over 14 amino acids. In nucleotides, the CDR3 is TGTGCCAGCAGTGGGACAGCCAGGGGTGAAAAACTGTTTTTT. It translates to CASSGTARGEKLFF.

The chain uses TRBV5-4 and TRBJ1-4, with 8 nucleotides matching TRBD1. After removal of 4 bases from V and 8 bases from J, the junction contained 7 bases not matched to a gene. Per germline, CDR1 SGHNT and CDR2 YYREEE (reference sequence). The length of the CDR3 is 14 residues. CDR3 DNA: TGTGCCAGCAGCCAACAGGGGGTTACGGAAAAACTGTTTTTT. Translation: CASSQQGVTEKLFF.

This chain links TRBV5-4 with TRBJ2-7, with a weak D call TRBD2 (6 bases). The CDR3 has 13 amino acids. V was trimmed by 1 base and J by 6 bases, leaving 11 bases between them. Germline CDR1 reads SGHNT; CDR2 reads YYREEE (reference sequence). CDR3 DNA sequence: TGTGCCAGCAGCTTGTGGTCAGCGGGCGAGCAGTACTTC. Amino acid sequence: CASSLWSAGEQYF. Supplemented by reference TRBV5-4 and TRBJ2-7, the full variable domain reads ETGVTQSPTHLIKTRGQQVTLRCSSQSGHNTVSWYQQALGQGPQFIFQYYREEENGRGNFPPRFSGLQFPNYSSELNVNALELDDSALYLCASSLWSAGEQYFGPGTRLTVT.

This clone was picked up a small number of times. The chain uses TRBV7-2 and TRBJ1-2; 8 nucleotides match TRBD1. In germline, CDR1 is SGHTA, CDR2 FQGNSA. This CDR3 spans 16 amino acids. V lost 1 base to trimming and J lost 6 bases; unmatched junction nucleotides: 10. CDR3: CASSLEQGGSGDGYTF. In DNA form, the CDR3 reads TGTGCCAGCAGCTTAGAACAGGGGGGCAGCGGTGATGGCTACACCTTC. Using reference TRBV7-2 and TRBJ1-2 for the parts outside the CDR3, the full variable domain is GAGVSQSPSNKVTEKGKDVELRCDPISGHTALYWYRQSLGQGLEFLIYFQGNSAPDKSGLPSDRFSAERTGGSVSTLTIQRTQQEDSAVYLCASSLEQGGSGDGYTFGSGTRLTVV.

The V gene is TRBV6-1, the J gene TRBJ1-5, with D perhaps TRBD1 (5 bases). The V gene's germline CDR1 is MNHNS and CDR2 SASEGT. The length of the CDR3 is 15 residues. Trimming pared 3 bases from V and 1 base from J, leaving 10 bases between. CDR3 amino acids: CASSDVGASNQPQHF. The DNA of the CDR3 is TGTGCCAGCAGTGATGTAGGGGCAAGCAATCAGCCCCAGCATTTT.

The chain combines TRBV7-3 with TRBJ2-1, with D maybe TRBD2 (6 bases). The CDR3 extends over 16 amino acids. From germline, CDR1 is SGHTA and CDR2 FQGTGA. V shed 0 bases and J shed 5 bases, with 14 bases lying between them. The CDR3 DNA reads as TGTGCCAGCAGCTTAACATTAGCGGAGGCCGACAATGAGCAGTTCTTC. Translating it yields CASSLTLAEADNEQFF.

This clone has a single count. The V call is TRBV19, the J call TRBJ2-7, with a possible D match to TRBD2 (6 bases). Germline CDR1 LNHDA, CDR2 SQIVND (reference sequence). This CDR3 has 13 residues. Trimming removed 3 bases at V and 6 bases at J, with 12 bases between. CDR3 sequence: CASSMSGGSEQYF. As DNA, the CDR3 is TGTGCCAGTAGTATGAGCGGAGGGAGCGAGCAGTACTTC.

The J gene is TRBJ2-1, the V gene TRBV9; 12 nucleotides align to TRBD2. CDR3 length: 16 residues. The V gene end was trimmed by 3 bases and the J gene end by 10 bases; junction bases not matched to a gene: 11. Germline CDR1 and CDR2: SGDLS and YYNGEE. The CDR3 sequence is CASSERLAGELYEQFF. The CDR3 DNA follows: TGTGCCAGCAGCGAGAGACTAGCGGGGGAACTGTACGAGCAGTTCTTC.

CDR3 amino acids: CASSGSPGTGRNSPLHF. DNA of the CDR3: TGTGCCAGCAGTGGTTCCCCCGGGACAGGTCGCAATTCACCCCTCCACTTT. The chain links TRBV2 to TRBJ1-6; 8 bases match TRBD1. CDR3 length: 17 residues. V was pared by 4 bases and J by 7 bases, with 12 bases of the junction left unmatched. The germline V gene encodes CDR1 SNHLY and CDR2 FYNNEI. Supplemented by reference TRBV2 and TRBJ1-6, the full variable domain reads EPEVTQTPSHQVTQMGQEVILRCVPISNHLYFYWYRQILGQKVEFLVSFYNNEISEKSEIFDDQFSVERPDGSNFTLKIRSTKLEDSAMYFCASSGSPGTGRNSPLHFGNGTRLTVT.

V usage is TRBV5-4 and J usage is TRBJ1-3, with D perhaps TRBD1 (5 bases). From germline, CDR1 is SGHNT and CDR2 YYREEE (reference sequence). CDR3 length: 14 residues. V lost 2 bases and J 2 bases, leaving 8 bases between the germline ends. The CDR3 DNA reads as TGTGCCAGCAGCTTCAGACAGCCTGGAAACACCATATATTTT. This encodes CASSFRQPGNTIYF.

The V call is TRBV18, the J call TRBJ1-1, with 8 bases lining up with TRBD1. CDR1 KGHSH and CDR2 LQKENI come from the germline V gene. V was pared by 0 bases and J by 1 base, with 7 bases of the junction left unmatched. This CDR3 contains 17 residues. CDR3 region: CASSPPWTGKGNTEAFF. CDR3 nucleotides: TGTGCCAGCTCACCACCGTGGACAGGGAAGGGGAACACTGAAGCTTTCTTT.

In this sample, this clone turned up a few times. The gene calls are TRBV6-6 and TRBJ1-6, with D maybe TRBD1 (6 bases). Germline assignment: CDR1 MNHNY and CDR2 SVGAGI (reference sequence). The CDR3 is 16 residues long. V was cut by 4 bases and J by 5 bases, with 15 bases left in between. Written as DNA, the CDR3 is TGTGCCAGCAGTTTATCTCCCGGGACAAATAATTCACCCCTCCACTTT. This sequence encodes CASSLSPGTNNSPLHF.

The chain carries TRBV7-6 and TRBJ2-7; D is perhaps TRBD1 (6 bases). V was clipped by 2 bases and J by 5 bases, with 16 bases between them. Germline V gene data show CDR1 as SGHVS and CDR2 as FNYEAQ. The CDR3 has 15 residues. CDR3: CASSLNQGTSHEQYF. The CDR3 nucleotides are TGTGCCAGCAGCTTAAACCAGGGGACCAGCCACGAGCAGTACTTC.